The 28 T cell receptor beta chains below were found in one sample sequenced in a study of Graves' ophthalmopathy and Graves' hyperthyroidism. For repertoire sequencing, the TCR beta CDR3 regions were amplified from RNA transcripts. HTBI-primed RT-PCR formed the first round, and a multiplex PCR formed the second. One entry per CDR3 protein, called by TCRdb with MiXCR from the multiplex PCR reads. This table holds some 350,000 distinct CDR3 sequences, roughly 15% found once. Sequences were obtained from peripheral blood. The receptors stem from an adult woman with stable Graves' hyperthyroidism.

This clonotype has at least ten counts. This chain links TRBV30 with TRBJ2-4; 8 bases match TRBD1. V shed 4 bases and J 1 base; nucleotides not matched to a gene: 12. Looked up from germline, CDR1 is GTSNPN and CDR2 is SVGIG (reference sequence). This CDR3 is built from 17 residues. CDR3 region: CAWIDPNRGTAKNIQYF. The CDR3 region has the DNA TGTGCCTGGATCGACCCGAACAGGGGGACGGCCAAAAACATTCAGTACTTC.

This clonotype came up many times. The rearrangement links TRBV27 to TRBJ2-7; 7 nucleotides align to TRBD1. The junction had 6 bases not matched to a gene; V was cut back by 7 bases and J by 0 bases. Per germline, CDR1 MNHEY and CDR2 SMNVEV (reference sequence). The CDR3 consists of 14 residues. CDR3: CASKQGLNSYEQYF. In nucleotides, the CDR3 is TGTGCCAGCAAACAGGGGCTGAACTCCTACGAGCAGTACTTC.

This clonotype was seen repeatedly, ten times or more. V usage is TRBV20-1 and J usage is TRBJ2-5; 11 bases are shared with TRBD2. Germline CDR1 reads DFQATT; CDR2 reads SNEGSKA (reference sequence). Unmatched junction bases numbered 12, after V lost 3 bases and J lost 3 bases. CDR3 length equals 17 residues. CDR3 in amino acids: CSASRNTGTSGKETQYF. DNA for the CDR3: TGCAGTGCTAGTCGGAATACCGGGACTAGCGGTAAAGAGACCCAGTACTTC.

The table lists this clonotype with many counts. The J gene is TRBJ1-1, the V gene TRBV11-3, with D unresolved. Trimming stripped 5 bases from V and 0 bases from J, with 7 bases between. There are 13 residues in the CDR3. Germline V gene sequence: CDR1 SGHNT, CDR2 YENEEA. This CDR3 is CASSRHLNTEAFF. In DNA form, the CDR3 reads TGTGCCAGCAGCAGACATTTGAACACTGAAGCTTTCTTT. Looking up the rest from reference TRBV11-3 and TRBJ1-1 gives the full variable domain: EAGVVQSPRYKIIEKKQPVAFWCNPISGHNTLYWYLQNLGQGPELLIRYENEEAVDDSQLPKDRFSAERLKGVDSTLKIQPAELGDSAVYLCASSRHLNTEAFFGQGTRLTVV.

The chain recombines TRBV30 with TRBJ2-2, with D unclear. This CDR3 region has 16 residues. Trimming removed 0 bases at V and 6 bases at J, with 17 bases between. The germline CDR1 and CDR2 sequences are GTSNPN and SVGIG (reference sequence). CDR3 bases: TGTGCCTGGAGTGTAAATGGTAGGGTTGTCGCCGGGGAGCTGTTTTTT. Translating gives CAWSVNGRVVAGELFF. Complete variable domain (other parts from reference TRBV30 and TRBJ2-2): SQTIHQWPATLVQPVGSPLSLECTVEGTSNPNLYWYRQAAGRGLQLLFYSVGIGQISSEVPQNLSASRPQDRQFILSSKKLLLSDSGFYLCAWSVNGRVVAGELFFGEGSRLTVL.

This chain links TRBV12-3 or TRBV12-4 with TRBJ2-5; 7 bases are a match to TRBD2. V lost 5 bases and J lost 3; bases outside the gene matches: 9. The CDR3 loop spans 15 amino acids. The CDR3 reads CASSTLRGGEETQYF. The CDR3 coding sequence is TGTGCCAGCAGTACCCTACGCGGGGGAGAAGAGACCCAGTACTTC.

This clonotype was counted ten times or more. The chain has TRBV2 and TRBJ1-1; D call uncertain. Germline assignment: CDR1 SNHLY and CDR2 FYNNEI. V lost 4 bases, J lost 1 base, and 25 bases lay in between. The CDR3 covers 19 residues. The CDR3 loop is CASSAPPGWELGRNTEAFF. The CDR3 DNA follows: TGTGCCAGCAGTGCCCCGCCCGGTTGGGAACTGGGGAGGAACACTGAAGCTTTCTTT. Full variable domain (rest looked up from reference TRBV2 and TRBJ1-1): EPEVTQTPSHQVTQMGQEVILRCVPISNHLYFYWYRQILGQKVEFLVSFYNNEISEKSEIFDDQFSVERPDGSNFTLKIRSTKLEDSAMYFCASSAPPGWELGRNTEAFFGQGTRLTVV.

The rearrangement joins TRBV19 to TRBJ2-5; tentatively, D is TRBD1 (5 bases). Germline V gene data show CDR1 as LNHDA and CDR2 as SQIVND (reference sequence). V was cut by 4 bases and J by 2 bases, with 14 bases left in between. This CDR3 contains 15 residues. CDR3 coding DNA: TGTGCCAGTAGTAGAAGACAGTCCCCACAAGAGACCCAGTACTTC. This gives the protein CASSRRQSPQETQYF.

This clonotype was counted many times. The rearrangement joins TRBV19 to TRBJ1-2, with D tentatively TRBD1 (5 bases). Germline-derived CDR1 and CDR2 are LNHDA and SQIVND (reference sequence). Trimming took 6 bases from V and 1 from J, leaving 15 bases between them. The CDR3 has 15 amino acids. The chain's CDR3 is CASSPSGGVNYGYTF. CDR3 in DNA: TGTGCCAGTAGCCCCAGCGGGGGGGTTAACTATGGCTACACCTTC.

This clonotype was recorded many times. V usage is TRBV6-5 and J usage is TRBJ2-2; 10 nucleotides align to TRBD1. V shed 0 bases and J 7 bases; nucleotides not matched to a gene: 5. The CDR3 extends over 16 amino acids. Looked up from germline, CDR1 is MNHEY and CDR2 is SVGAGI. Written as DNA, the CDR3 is TGTGCCAGCAGTTACTCGACAGGGGGCATGATCGGGGAGCTGTTTTTT. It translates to CASSYSTGGMIGELFF.

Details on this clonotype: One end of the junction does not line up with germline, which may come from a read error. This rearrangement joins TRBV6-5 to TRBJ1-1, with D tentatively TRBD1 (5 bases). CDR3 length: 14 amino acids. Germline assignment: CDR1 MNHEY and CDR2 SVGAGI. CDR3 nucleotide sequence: TGTGCCAGCAGTTACAGACAGATGTACACTGATGCTTTCTTT. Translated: CASSYRQMYTDAFF.

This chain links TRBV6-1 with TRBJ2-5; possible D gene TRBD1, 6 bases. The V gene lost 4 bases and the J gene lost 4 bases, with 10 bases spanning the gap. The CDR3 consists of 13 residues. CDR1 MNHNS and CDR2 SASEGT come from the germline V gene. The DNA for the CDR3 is TGTGCCAGCAGTGGAACAGGGTTAGAGACCCAGTACTTC. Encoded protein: CASSGTGLETQYF.

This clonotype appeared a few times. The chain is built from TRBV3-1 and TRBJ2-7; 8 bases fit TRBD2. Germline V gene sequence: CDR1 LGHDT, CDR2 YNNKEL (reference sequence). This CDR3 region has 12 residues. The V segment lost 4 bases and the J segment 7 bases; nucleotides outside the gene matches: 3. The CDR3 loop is CASSRLAWEQYF. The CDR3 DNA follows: TGTGCCAGCAGCCGACTAGCGTGGGAGCAGTACTTC.

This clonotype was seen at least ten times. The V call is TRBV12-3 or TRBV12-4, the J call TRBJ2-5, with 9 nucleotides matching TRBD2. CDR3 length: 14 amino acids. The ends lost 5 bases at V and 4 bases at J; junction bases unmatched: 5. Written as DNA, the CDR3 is TGTGCCAGCAGTACCGCGGGGGGGGCAGAGACCCAGTACTTC. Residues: CASSTAGGAETQYF.

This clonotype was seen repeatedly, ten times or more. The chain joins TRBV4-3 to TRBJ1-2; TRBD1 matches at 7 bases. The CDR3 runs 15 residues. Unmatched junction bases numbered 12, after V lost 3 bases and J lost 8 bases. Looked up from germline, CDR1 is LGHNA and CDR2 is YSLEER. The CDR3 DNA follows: TGCGCCAGCAGCCACGCTGACAGGGACAGTGGGGGCTACACCTTC. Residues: CASSHADRDSGGYTF.

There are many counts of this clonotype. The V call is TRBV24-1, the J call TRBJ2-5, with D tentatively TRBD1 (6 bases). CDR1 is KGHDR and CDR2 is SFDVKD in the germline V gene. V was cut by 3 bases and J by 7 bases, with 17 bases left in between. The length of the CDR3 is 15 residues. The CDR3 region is CATSDPGHPGGTQYF. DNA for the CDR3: TGTGCCACCAGTGATCCGGGACATCCAGGAGGGACCCAGTACTTC.

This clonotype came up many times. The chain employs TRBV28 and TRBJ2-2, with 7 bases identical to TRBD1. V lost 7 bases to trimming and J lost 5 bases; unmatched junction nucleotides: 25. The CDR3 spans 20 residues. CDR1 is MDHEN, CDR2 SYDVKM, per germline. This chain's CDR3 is CASIPRRRGRTNVKTGELFF. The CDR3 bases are TGTGCCAGCATTCCTAGGAGAAGGGGGCGAACGAATGTTAAAACCGGGGAGCTGTTTTTT.

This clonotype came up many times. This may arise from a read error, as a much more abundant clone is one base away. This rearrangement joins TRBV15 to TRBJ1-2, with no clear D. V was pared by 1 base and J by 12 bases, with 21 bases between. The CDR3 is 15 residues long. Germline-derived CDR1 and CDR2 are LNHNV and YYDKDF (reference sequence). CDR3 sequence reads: CATSRGEGLVSGHTF. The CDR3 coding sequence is TGTGCCACCAGCAGAGGGGAGGGCTTGGTTTCAGGCCACACCTTC.

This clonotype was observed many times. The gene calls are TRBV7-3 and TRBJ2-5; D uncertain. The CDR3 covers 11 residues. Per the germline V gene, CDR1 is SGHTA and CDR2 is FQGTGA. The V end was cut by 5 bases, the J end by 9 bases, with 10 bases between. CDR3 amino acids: CASSPSDAQYF. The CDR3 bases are TGTGCCAGCAGCCCCTCCGATGCCCAGTACTTC. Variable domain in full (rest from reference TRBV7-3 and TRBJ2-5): GAGVSQTPSNKVTEKGKYVELRCDPISGHTALYWYRQSLGQGPEFLIYFQGTGAADDSGLPNDRFFAVRPEGSVSTLKIQRTERGDSAVYLCASSPSDAQYFGPGTRLLVL.

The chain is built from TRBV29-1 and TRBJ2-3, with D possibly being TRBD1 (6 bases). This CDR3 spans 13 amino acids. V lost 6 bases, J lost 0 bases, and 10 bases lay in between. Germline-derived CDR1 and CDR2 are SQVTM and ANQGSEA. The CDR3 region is CSVRQVSTDTQYF. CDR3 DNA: TGCAGCGTCAGACAGGTCAGCACAGATACGCAGTATTTT.

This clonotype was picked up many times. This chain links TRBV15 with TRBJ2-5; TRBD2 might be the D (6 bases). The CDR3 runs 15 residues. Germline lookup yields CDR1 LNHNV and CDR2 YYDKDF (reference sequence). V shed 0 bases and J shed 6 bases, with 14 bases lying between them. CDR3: CATSRDLAGGKTQYF. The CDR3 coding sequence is TGTGCCACCAGCAGAGATTTGGCAGGCGGGAAGACCCAGTACTTC. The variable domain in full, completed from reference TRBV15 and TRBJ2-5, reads DAMVIQNPRYQVTQFGKPVTLSCSQTLNHNVMYWYQQKSSQAPKLLFHYYDKDFNNEADTPDNFQSRRPNTSFCFLDIRSPGLGDTAMYLCATSRDLAGGKTQYFGPGTRLLVL.

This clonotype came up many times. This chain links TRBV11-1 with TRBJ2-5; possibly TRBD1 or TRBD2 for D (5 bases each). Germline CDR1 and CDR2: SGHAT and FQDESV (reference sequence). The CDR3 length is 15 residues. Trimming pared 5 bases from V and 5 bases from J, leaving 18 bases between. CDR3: CASSEGRLTRETQYF. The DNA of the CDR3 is TGTGCCAGCAGCGAGGGACGCCTAACGAGGGAGACCCAGTACTTC. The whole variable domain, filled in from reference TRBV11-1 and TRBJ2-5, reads EAEVAQSPRYKITEKSQAVAFWCDPISGHATLYWYRQILGQGPELLVQFQDESVVDDSQLPKDRFSAERLKGVDSTLKIQPAELGDSAMYLCASSEGRLTRETQYFGPGTRLLVL.

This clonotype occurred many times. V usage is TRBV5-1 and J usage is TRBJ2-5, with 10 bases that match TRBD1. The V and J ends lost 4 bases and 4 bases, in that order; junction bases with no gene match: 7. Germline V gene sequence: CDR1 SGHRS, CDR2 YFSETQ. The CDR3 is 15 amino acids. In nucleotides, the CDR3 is TGCGCCAGCAGCAAGACAGGGGGCGAGGGAGAGACCCAGTACTTC. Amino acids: CASSKTGGEGETQYF.

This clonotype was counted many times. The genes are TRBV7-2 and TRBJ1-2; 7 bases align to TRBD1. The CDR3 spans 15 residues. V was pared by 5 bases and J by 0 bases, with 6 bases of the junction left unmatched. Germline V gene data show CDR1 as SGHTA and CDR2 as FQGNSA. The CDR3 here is CASSRQGPANYGYTF. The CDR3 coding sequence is TGTGCCAGCAGCCGACAGGGCCCAGCTAACTATGGCTACACCTTC.

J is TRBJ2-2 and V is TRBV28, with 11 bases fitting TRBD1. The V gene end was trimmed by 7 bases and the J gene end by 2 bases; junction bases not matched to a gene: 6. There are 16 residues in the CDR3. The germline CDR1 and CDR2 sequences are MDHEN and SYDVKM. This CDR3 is CASNDGTGGNTGELFF. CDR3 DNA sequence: TGTGCCAGCAATGACGGGACAGGGGGTAACACCGGGGAGCTGTTTTTT.

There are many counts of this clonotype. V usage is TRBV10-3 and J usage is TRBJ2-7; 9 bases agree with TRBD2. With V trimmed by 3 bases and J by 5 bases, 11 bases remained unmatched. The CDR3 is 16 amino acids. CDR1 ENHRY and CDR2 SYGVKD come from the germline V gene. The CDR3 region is CAISEASSGSFDEQYF. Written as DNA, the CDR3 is TGTGCCATCAGTGAAGCCAGTAGCGGGAGTTTCGACGAGCAGTACTTC.

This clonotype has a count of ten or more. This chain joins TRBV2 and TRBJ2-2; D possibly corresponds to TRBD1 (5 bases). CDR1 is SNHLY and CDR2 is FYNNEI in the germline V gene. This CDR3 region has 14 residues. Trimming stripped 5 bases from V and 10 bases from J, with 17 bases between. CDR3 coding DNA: TGTGCCAGCAGTCCCCGACAGACGCAAGCGGAGCTGTTTTTT. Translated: CASSPRQTQAELFF.

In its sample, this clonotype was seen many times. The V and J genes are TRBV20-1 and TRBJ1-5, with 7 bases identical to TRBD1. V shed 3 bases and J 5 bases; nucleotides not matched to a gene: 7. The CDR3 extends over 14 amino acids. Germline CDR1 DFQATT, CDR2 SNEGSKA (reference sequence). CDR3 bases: TGCAGTGCTAGGAGAGGCGGGACAGATCAGCCCCAGCATTTT. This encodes CSARRGGTDQPQHF.